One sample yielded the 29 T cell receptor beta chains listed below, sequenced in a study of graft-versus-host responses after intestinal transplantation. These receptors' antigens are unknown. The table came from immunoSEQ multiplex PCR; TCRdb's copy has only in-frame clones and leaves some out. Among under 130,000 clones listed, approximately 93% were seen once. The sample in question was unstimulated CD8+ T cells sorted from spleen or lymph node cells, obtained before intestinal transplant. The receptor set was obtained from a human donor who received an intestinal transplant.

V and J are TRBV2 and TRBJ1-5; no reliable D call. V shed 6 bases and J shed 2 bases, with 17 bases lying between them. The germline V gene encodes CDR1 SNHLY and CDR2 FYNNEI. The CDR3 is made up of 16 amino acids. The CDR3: CASSDPRDSGNQPQHF. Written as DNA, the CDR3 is TGTGCCAGCAGCGATCCTAGGGATTCCGGCAATCAGCCCCAGCATTTT.

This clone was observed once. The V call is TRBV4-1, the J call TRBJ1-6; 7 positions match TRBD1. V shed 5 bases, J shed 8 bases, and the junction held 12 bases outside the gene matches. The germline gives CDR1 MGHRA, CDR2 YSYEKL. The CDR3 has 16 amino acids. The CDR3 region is CASSSDRQGMDSPLHF. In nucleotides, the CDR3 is TGCGCCAGCAGCTCGGATCGACAGGGAATGGATTCACCCCTCCACTTT.

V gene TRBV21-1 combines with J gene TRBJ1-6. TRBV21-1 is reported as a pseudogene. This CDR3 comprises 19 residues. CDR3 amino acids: CASSKRGQPKSSYNSPLHF. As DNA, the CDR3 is TGTGCCAGCAGCAAACGGGGCCAGCCTAAAAGCTCCTATAATTCACCCCTCCACTTT.

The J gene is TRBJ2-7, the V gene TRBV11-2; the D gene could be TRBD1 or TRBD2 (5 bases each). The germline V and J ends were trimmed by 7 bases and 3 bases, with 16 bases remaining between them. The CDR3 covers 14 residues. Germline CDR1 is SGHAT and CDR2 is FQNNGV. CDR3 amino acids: CASTFLGDLYEQYF. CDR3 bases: TGTGCCAGCACCTTCTTGGGGGACCTCTACGAGCAGTACTTC.

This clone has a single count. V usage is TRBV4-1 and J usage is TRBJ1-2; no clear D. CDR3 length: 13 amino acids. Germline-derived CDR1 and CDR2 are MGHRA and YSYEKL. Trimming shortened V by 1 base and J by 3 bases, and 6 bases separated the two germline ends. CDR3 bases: TGCGCCAGCAGCCAAGGGGTTGACTATGGCTACACCTTC. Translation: CASSQGVDYGYTF.

In DNA, the CDR3 is TGTGCCAGCAGCGACAGACCCAGCTCCTATAATTCACCCCTCCACTTT. Translating gives CASSDRPSSYNSPLHF. The chain links TRBV2 to TRBJ1-6; tentative D call: TRBD1 (5 bases). CDR3 length: 16 residues. Deletions cut 6 bases from V and 0 bases from J, with 12 bases between. Germline values: CDR1 SNHLY, CDR2 FYNNEI.

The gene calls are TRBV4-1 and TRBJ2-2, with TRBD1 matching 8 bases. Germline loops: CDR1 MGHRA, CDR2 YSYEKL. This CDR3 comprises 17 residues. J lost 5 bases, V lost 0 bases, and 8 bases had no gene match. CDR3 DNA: TGCGCCAGCAGCCAAGAAGGCAGGGGGCTACGGACCGGGGAGCTGTTTTTT. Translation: CASSQEGRGLRTGELFF.

The CDR3 coding sequence is TGTGCCAGCAGCTCCACTCGGACAGGGCCTAACACTGAAGCTTTCTTT. Amino acid sequence: CASSSTRTGPNTEAFF. The chain links TRBV7-6 to TRBJ1-1; TRBD1 matches 8 bases. Germline lookup yields CDR1 SGHVS and CDR2 FNYEAQ. This CDR3 is built from 16 residues. Trimming cost V 4 bases and J 2 bases; bases outside gene matches: 9.

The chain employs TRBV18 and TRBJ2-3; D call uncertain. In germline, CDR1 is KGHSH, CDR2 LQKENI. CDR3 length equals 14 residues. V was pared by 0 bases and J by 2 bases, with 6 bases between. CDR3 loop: CASSPPELTDTQYF. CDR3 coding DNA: TGTGCCAGCTCACCACCGGAGCTCACAGATACGCAGTATTTT.

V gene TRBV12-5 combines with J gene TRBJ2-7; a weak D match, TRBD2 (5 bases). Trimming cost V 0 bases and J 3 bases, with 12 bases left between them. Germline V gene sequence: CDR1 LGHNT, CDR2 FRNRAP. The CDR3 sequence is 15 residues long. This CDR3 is CASGLVLGEGYEQYF. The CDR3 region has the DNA TGTGCTAGTGGTTTGGTCCTGGGCGAGGGCTACGAGCAGTACTTC.

The DNA of the CDR3 is TGTGCCAGCAGCCCCACCCCCGTAGCAGATACGCAGTATTTT. Protein product: CASSPTPVADTQYF. This chain uses TRBV7-7 with TRBJ2-3; no definite D call. The CDR3 runs to 14 residues. V was cut by 5 bases and J by 4 bases, with 13 bases left in between. CDR1 is SSHAT and CDR2 is FNYEAQ in the germline V gene (reference sequence).

CDR3 amino acids: CASSWPGTNEQFF. The CDR3 coding sequence is TGTGCCAGCAGCTGGCCCGGGACCAATGAGCAGTTCTTC. This chain joins TRBV5-6 and TRBJ2-1; the D gene could be TRBD1 or TRBD2 (5 bases each). The V gene lost 3 bases and the J gene lost 6 bases, with 10 bases spanning the gap. The length of the CDR3 is 13 residues. Germline lookup yields CDR1 SGHDT and CDR2 YYEEEE.

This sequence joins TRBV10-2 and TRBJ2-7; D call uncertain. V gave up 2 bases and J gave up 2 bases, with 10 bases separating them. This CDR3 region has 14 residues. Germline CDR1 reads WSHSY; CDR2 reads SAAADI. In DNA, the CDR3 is TGCGCCAGCAGTGAGGCCTCTTGGCCCTACGAGCAGTACTTC. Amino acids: CASSEASWPYEQYF.

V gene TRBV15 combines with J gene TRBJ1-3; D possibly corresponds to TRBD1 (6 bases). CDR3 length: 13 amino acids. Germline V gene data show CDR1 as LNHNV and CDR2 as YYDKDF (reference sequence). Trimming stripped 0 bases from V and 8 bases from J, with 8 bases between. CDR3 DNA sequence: TGTGCCACCAGCAGAGATGAGGGGGACACCATATATTTT. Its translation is CATSRDEGDTIYF. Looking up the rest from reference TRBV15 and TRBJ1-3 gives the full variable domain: DAMVIQNPRYQVTQFGKPVTLSCSQTLNHNVMYWYQQKSSQAPKLLFHYYDKDFNNEADTPDNFQSRRPNTSFCFLDIRSPGLGDTAMYLCATSRDEGDTIYFGEGSWLTVV.

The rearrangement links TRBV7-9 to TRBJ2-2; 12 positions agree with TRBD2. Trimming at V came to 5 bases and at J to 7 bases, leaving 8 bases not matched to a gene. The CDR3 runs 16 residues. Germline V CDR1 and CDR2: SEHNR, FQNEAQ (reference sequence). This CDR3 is CASSPSGGAFIGELFF. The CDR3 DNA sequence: TGTGCCAGCAGCCCTAGCGGGGGGGCCTTTATCGGGGAGCTGTTTTTT.

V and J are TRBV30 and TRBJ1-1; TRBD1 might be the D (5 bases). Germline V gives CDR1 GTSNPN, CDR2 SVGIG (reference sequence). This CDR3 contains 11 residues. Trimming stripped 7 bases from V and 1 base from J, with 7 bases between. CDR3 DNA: TGTGCCTTCAGGGAGAACACTGAAGCTTTCTTT. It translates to CAFRENTEAFF.

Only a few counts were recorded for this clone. For the CDR3, the DNA is TGTGCCAGTAGGATGGGACAGGGGGCCCACGAGCAGTACTTC. Encoded protein: CASRMGQGAHEQYF. The chain combines TRBV19 with TRBJ2-7; 12 bases match TRBD1. The CDR3 contains 14 residues. V was pared by 6 bases and J by 5 bases, with 5 bases of the junction left unmatched. The V gene's germline CDR1 is LNHDA and CDR2 SQIVND (reference sequence).

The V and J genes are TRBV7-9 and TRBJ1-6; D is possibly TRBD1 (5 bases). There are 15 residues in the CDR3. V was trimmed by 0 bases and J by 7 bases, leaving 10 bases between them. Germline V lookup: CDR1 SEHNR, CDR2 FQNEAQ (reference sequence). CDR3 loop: CASSLALGTNSPLHF. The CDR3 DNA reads TGTGCCAGCAGCTTAGCTTTGGGGACGAATTCACCCCTCCACTTT.

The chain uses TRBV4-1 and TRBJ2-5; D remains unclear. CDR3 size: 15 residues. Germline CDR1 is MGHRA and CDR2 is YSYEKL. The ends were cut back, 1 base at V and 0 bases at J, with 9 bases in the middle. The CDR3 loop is CASSQGAAYQETQYF. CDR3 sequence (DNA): TGCGCCAGCAGCCAAGGCGCGGCGTACCAAGAGACCCAGTACTTC.

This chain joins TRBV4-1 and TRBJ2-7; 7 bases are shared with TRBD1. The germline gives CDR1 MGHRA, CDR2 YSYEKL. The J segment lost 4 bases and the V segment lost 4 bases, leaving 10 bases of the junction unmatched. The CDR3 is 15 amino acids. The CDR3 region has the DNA TGCGCCAGCAGCCCATCCTCAGGGGGTGGGTACGAGCAGTACTTC. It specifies CASSPSSGGGYEQYF.

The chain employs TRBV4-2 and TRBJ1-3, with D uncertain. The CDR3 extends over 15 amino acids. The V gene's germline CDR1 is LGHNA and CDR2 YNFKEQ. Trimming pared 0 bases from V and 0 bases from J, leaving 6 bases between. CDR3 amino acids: CASSQDRHSGNTIYF. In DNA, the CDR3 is TGTGCCAGCAGCCAAGACAGGCACTCTGGAAACACCATATATTTT.

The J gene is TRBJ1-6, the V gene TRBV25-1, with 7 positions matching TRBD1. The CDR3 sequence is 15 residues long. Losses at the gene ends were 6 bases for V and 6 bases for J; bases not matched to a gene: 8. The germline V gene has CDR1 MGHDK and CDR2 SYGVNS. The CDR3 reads CASRNRDSVNSPLHF. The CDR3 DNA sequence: TGTGCCAGCAGAAACCGGGACAGCGTTAATTCACCCCTCCACTTT.

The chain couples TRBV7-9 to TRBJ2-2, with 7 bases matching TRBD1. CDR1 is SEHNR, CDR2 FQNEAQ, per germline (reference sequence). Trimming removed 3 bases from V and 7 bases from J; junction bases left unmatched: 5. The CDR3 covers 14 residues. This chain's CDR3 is CASSFDRVGGELFF. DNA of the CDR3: TGTGCCAGCAGCTTCGACAGGGTAGGCGGGGAGCTGTTTTTT.

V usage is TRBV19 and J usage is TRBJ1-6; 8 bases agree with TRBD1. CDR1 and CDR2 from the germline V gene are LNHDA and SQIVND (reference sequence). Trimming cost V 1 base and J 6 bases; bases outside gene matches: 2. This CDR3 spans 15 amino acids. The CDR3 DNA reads TGTGCCAGTAGTATAGCGGGACAGGCTAATTCACCCCTCCACTTT. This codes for CASSIAGQANSPLHF. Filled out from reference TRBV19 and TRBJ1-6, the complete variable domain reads DGGITQSPKYLFRKEGQNVTLSCEQNLNHDAMYWYRQDPGQGLRLIYYSQIVNDFQKGDIAEGYSVSREKKESFPLTVTSAQKNPTAFYLCASSIAGQANSPLHFGNGTRLTVT.

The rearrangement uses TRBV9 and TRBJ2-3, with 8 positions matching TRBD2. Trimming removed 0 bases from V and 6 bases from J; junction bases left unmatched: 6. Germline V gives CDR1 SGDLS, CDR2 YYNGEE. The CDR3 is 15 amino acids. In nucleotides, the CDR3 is TGTGCCAGCAGCGTAGTAGGACTAGCTTGGGATACGCAGTATTTT. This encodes CASSVVGLAWDTQYF.

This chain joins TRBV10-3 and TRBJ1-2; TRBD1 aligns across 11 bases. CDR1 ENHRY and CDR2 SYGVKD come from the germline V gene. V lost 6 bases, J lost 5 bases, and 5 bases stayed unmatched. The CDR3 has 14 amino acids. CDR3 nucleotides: TGTGCCATCAGCCGGACAGGGGGCAGGTATGGCTACACCTTC. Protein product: CAISRTGGRYGYTF.

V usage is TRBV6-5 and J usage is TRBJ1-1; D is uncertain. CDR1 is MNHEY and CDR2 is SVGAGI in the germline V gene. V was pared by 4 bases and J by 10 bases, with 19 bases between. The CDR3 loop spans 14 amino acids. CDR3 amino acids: CASSFRGHVSGAFF. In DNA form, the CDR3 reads TGTGCCAGCAGTTTTAGAGGCCATGTCTCGGGAGCTTTCTTT.

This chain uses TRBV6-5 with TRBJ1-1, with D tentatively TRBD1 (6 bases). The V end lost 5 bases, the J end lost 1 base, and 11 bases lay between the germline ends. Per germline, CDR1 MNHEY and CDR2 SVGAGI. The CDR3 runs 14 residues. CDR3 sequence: CASSAQGWNTEAFF. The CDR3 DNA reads TGTGCCAGCAGTGCGCAGGGGTGGAACACTGAAGCTTTCTTT.

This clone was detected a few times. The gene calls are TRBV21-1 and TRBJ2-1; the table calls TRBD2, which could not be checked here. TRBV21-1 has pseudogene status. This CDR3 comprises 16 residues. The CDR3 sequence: CASSIQRGSSYNEQFF. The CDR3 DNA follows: TGTGCCAGCAGCATTCAGCGGGGGAGCTCCTACAATGAGCAGTTCTTC.